A single sample is the source of the 9 T cell receptor beta chains below, sequenced in a study of blood T cell repertoires in COVID-19. The data were produced by immunoSEQ multiplex PCR, yet TCRdb's version contains in-frame clones alone and is incomplete. This sample has around 100,000 clones, with approximately 90% found just once. The sequencing input was peripheral blood. These TCRs come from a woman of 80 years or more in a cohort sampled during active COVID-19.

The rearrangement uses TRBV5-1 and TRBJ2-5; tentative D call: TRBD2 (6 bases). Trimming took off 4 bases at V and 2 bases at J, with 12 bases between the two ends. CDR1 is SGHRS, CDR2 YFSETQ, per germline. CDR3 size: 14 residues. The CDR3 DNA sequence: TGCGCCAGCAGCACCGGTAGCGGACAAGAGACCCAGTACTTC. Protein product: CASSTGSGQETQYF.

The chain uses TRBV24-1 and TRBJ2-6; D is perhaps TRBD2 (6 bases). Between the trimmed V and J ends, which lost 9 bases and 4 bases, there was a span of 15 bases. This CDR3 is 15 amino acids long. The germline gives CDR1 KGHDR, CDR2 SFDVKD. The CDR3 DNA follows: TGTGCCACCGGATTCTCGGGAGCCGGGGCCAACGTCCTGACTTTC. Translated, it gives CATGFSGAGANVLTF.

Comment on this clone: One junction end disagrees with the germline gene, perhaps due to a read error. The gene calls are TRBV7-7 and TRBJ1-4; D ambiguous. CDR3 length: 15 amino acids. Germline V CDR1 and CDR2: SSHAT, FNYEAQ (reference sequence). CDR3 loop: CASSLTSGSNEKLFF. The CDR3, as DNA: TGTGCTAGCAGTCTTACCTCGGGATCTAATGAAAAACTGTTTTTT.

The count of this clone is one. The gene calls are TRBV30 and TRBJ2-1; a possible D gene is TRBD1 (5 bases). This CDR3 is built from 15 residues. V was trimmed by 2 bases and J by 0 bases, leaving 11 bases between them. Germline CDR1 reads GTSNPN; CDR2 reads SVGIG (reference sequence). CDR3 protein: CAWSQRTSSYNEQFF. DNA for the CDR3: TGTGCCTGGAGTCAGAGGACAAGCTCCTACAATGAGCAGTTCTTC. Drawing the rest from reference TRBV30 and TRBJ2-1, the complete variable domain is SQTIHQWPATLVQPVGSPLSLECTVEGTSNPNLYWYRQAAGRGLQLLFYSVGIGQISSEVPQNLSASRPQDRQFILSSKKLLLSDSGFYLCAWSQRTSSYNEQFFGPGTRLTVL.

The V gene is TRBV11-2, the J gene TRBJ2-5; 7 bases line up with TRBD1. CDR3 length equals 14 residues. V gave up 3 bases and J gave up 0 bases; unmatched junction bases: 1. The germline gives CDR1 SGHAT, CDR2 FQNNGV. CDR3 loop: CASSLTGNQETQYF. The CDR3 DNA follows: TGTGCCAGCAGCTTGACAGGGAACCAAGAGACCCAGTACTTC.

This chain connects TRBV28 to TRBJ1-4; 8 nucleotides match TRBD1. The V and J ends lost 8 bases and 5 bases, in that order; junction bases with no gene match: 7. Per the germline V gene, CDR1 is MDHEN and CDR2 is SYDVKM. The CDR3 loop spans 14 amino acids. The CDR3 bases are TGTGCCAGCTGGGCACAGGGGGTGAATGAAAAACTGTTTTTT. Its translation is CASWAQGVNEKLFF.

V is TRBV18 and J is TRBJ1-3, with D possibly matching TRBD1 (6 bases). This CDR3 is 15 amino acids long. Germline values: CDR1 KGHSH, CDR2 LQKENI. V lost 1 base and J lost 0, with 7 bases in between. The chain's CDR3 is CASSPLDSSGNTIYF. Written as DNA, the CDR3 is TGTGCCAGCTCACCACTGGACAGCTCTGGAAACACCATATATTTT.

This clone was seen only once. The chain joins TRBV5-4 to TRBJ2-2, with 13 positions matching TRBD2. J gave up 7 bases and V 0 bases, and 12 bases lay outside the gene matches. Germline V gene lookup returns CDR1 SGHNT and CDR2 YYREEE (reference sequence). This CDR3 region has 19 residues. CDR3 nucleotides: TGTGCCAGCAGCTTGGCCTGGACTAGCGGGGGCCGAATGATCGGGGAGCTGTTTTTT. This codes for CASSLAWTSGGRMIGELFF. Variable domain in full (rest from reference TRBV5-4 and TRBJ2-2): ETGVTQSPTHLIKTRGQQVTLRCSSQSGHNTVSWYQQALGQGPQFIFQYYREEENGRGNFPPRFSGLQFPNYSSELNVNALELDDSALYLCASSLAWTSGGRMIGELFFGEGSRLTVL.

The rearrangement uses TRBV7-9 and TRBJ2-1; 8 bases line up with TRBD2. V was pared by 3 bases and J by 6 bases, with 1 base of the junction left unmatched. This CDR3 contains 13 residues. CDR1 SEHNR and CDR2 FQNEAQ come from the germline V gene (reference sequence). The CDR3 loop reads CASSLAGGNEQFF. The DNA of the CDR3 is TGTGCCAGCAGCTTGGCGGGGGGCAATGAGCAGTTCTTC.